These 12 T cell receptor beta chains were all obtained from the same sample, sequenced in a study of CD4+ T cells in melanoma. Sequencing was performed with immunoSEQ multiplex PCR; in TCRdb, only in-frame clones are kept and a portion is missing. This sample carries about 110,000 clones, about 90% of them seen once, and the ten largest clones take 3.3%. Sequenced: peripheral blood. These receptor sequences come from a human donor with melanoma.

The chain couples TRBV7-9 to TRBJ2-7; D gene ambiguous. V was cut by 0 bases and J by 3 bases, with 3 bases left in between. The length of the CDR3 is 12 residues. Germline V gene sequence: CDR1 SEHNR, CDR2 FQNEAQ (reference sequence). The chain's CDR3 is CASSLANYEQYF. The DNA of the CDR3 is TGTGCCAGCAGCTTAGCTAACTACGAGCAGTACTTC.

The chain links TRBV2 to TRBJ2-7, with 7 bases fitting TRBD1. Germline V CDR1 and CDR2: SNHLY, FYNNEI. With 6 bases clipped from V and 0 bases from J, the junction kept 8 bases outside the gene matches. This CDR3 has 15 residues. For the CDR3, the DNA is TGTGCCAGCAGAGTTGGGACAGTGAGCTCCTACGAGCAGTACTTC. Translating it yields CASRVGTVSSYEQYF.

This chain joins TRBV4-3 and TRBJ2-3, with 10 bases lining up with TRBD2. The CDR3 consists of 16 residues. Trimming at V came to 3 bases and at J to 1 base, leaving 4 bases not matched to a gene. CDR1 and CDR2 from the germline V gene are LGHNA and YSLEER. Here the CDR3 DNA reads TGCGCCAGCAGCCAGGTAGCGGGGGGTGGCACAGATACGCAGTATTTT. The encoded protein is CASSQVAGGGTDTQYF.

This chain connects TRBV6-5 to TRBJ1-5; D unresolved. V shed 2 bases and J shed 1 base, with 3 bases lying between them. Germline V gene sequence: CDR1 MNHEY, CDR2 SVGAGI. The CDR3 covers 13 residues. CDR3 in DNA: TGTGCCAGCAGTTACGGGAGCAATCAGCCCCAGCATTTT. Translation: CASSYGSNQPQHF.

V is TRBV28 and J is TRBJ1-4; TRBD1 might be the D (5 bases). The CDR3 sequence is 14 residues long. Trimming pared 2 bases from V and 7 bases from J, leaving 11 bases between. CDR1 and CDR2 (germline): MDHEN, SYDVKM. The CDR3 DNA reads TGTGCCAGCAGTTTAGGGGGGGTTCGTGAAAAACTGTTTTTT. Protein sequence: CASSLGGVREKLFF.

This chain uses TRBV2 with TRBJ1-1, with 7 bases lining up with TRBD1. The CDR3 consists of 14 residues. Germline V gene lookup returns CDR1 SNHLY and CDR2 FYNNEI. J gave up 1 base and V 6 bases, and 5 bases lay outside the gene matches. This chain's CDR3 is CASSRGYRNTEAFF. The DNA for the CDR3 is TGTGCCAGCAGCAGGGGGTATAGGAACACTGAAGCTTTCTTT.

The chain uses TRBV5-1 and TRBJ2-7; D might be TRBD1 or TRBD2, each matching 5 bases. The CDR3 contains 14 residues. V was cut by 5 bases and J by 3 bases, with 15 bases left in between. CDR1 SGHRS and CDR2 YFSETQ come from the germline V gene. For the CDR3, the DNA is TGCGCCAGCAGGGGCTCCCCAGGGAGCTACGAGCAGTACTTC. This translates into CASRGSPGSYEQYF.

The rearrangement uses TRBV7-7 and TRBJ2-1; D may be TRBD2 (5 bases). V gave up 5 bases and J gave up 7 bases, with 18 bases separating them. Germline V gives CDR1 SSHAT, CDR2 FNYEAQ (reference sequence). The CDR3 extends over 15 amino acids. CDR3 bases: TGTGCCAGCAGCCCAAGAGGAGGCGTATGGAATGAGCAGTTCTTC. Amino acid sequence: CASSPRGGVWNEQFF.

CDR3 sequence: CASSTTIDTGELFF. Here the CDR3 DNA reads TGTGCCTCTAGTACCACTATCGACACCGGGGAGCTGTTTTTT. The V and J genes are TRBV19 and TRBJ2-2; D remains ambiguous. With 11 bases removed from V and 3 bases from J, the gap between germline ends came to 16 bases. Germline-derived CDR1 and CDR2 are LNHDA and SQIVND (reference sequence). The CDR3 spans 14 residues.

The rearrangement uses TRBV2 and TRBJ2-5; D may be TRBD1 (6 bases). The V gene lost 7 bases and the J gene lost 5 bases, with 11 bases spanning the gap. CDR1 and CDR2 from the germline V gene are SNHLY and FYNNEI. The CDR3 consists of 12 residues. CDR3 amino acids: CASMTTGETQYF. The DNA of the CDR3 is TGTGCCAGCATGACTACAGGGGAGACCCAGTACTTC. Full variable domain (outside the CDR3, taken from reference TRBV2 and TRBJ2-5): EPEVTQTPSHQVTQMGQEVILRCVPISNHLYFYWYRQILGQKVEFLVSFYNNEISEKSEIFDDQFSVERPDGSNFTLKIRSTKLEDSAMYFCASMTTGETQYFGPGTRLLVL.

This clone was picked up a small number of times. The gene calls are TRBV4-2 and TRBJ1-2; no clear D. Trimming left V 1 base short and J 0 bases short, with 9 bases between. Germline CDR1 LGHNA, CDR2 YNFKEQ. The CDR3 contains 15 residues. CDR3 DNA sequence: TGTGCCAGCAGCCAAGGGCGGGTGACTAACTATGGCTACACCTTC. Amino acids: CASSQGRVTNYGYTF.

The rearrangement links TRBV19 to TRBJ2-3; maybe TRBD2 (6 bases). Trimming took 7 bases from V and 11 from J, leaving 13 bases between them. The germline V gene encodes CDR1 LNHDA and CDR2 SQIVND (reference sequence). The CDR3 runs 11 residues. CDR3 DNA sequence: TGTGCCAGTATCGAGAGGGAGGTGCAGTATTTT. Its protein product is CASIEREVQYF.